The clone carrying this TCR beta chain was observed a single time. Its specificity is not known. The V end lost 2 bases, the J end lost 10 bases, and 15 bases lay between the germline ends. The CDR3 has 14 amino acids. Germline assignment: CDR1 MNHNY and CDR2 SVGAGI (reference sequence). This entry comes from a study of T cell responses to AZD1222 COVID-19 vaccine. Generated by immunoSEQ multiplex PCR, the TCRdb table keeps only in-frame clones and is missing some. The sample includes 50,000 to 70,000 clones, 85% of them seen just once. Study outcomes and limitations: Only a handful of AZD1222 recipients, five to seven in all, had baseline seropositivity.

The chain combines TRBV6-6 with TRBJ2-1; no definite D call. This specimen was peripheral blood, taken on day 0 of MenACWY control vaccination. The clonotype originates from an adult in good health. The CDR3 protein is CASSYGQNVREQFF. The CDR3, as DNA: TGTGCCAGCAGTTACGGTCAGAACGTGAGGGAGCAGTTCTTC.